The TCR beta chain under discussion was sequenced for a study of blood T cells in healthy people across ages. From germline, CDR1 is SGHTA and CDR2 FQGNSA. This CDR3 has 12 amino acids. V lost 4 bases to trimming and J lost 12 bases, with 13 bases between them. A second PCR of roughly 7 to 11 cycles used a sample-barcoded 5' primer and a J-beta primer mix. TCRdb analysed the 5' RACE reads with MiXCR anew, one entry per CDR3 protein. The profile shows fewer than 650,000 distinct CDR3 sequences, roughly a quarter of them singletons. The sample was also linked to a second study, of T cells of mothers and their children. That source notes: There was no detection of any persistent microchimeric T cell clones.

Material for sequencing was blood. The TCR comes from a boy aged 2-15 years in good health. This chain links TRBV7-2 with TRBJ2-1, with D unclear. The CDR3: CASSSDLPRQFF. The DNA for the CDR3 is TGTGCCAGCAGCTCAGATCTCCCGAGGCAGTTCTTC.